One T cell receptor beta chain is described in this entry. Antigen specificity is unknown. The record originates from a study of shared clonotypes between healthy human individuals. At the level of the study: Contributing individuals were a couple of females and a few males aged 18 to 49. Study-level results: Depth of sequencing was expected to influence donor clonotype sharing. Sampling used blood alone; tissue repertoires probably differ.

In the authors' workflow: ImmunoSEQ yielded junction-only sequences lacking quality scores, so filtering differed. Sequencing was performed with immunoSEQ multiplex PCR; in TCRdb, only in-frame clones are kept and a portion is missing. V and J calls and clone size are those listed in that table; D and trimming were worked out from the DNA. The repertoire has hundreds of thousands of clones, roughly four fifths of them found once; the top ten carry around 11%. Sequencing used PBMCs. The TCR originated in a woman aged 40-49 years in good health. Some clones in this sample may be carry-over from other donors' samples.

The CDR3 nucleotides read TGCGCCAGCAGCCTGAGGGCGGGACAGACCTACGAGCAGTACTTC. This sequence encodes CASSLRAGQTYEQYF. The V and J genes are TRBV5-1 and TRBJ2-7; the D gene is possibly TRBD1 (7 bases). This CDR3 contains 15 residues. Germline V gene data show CDR1 as SGHRS and CDR2 as YFSETQ. The germline V and J ends were trimmed by 4 bases and 2 bases, with 16 bases remaining between them.